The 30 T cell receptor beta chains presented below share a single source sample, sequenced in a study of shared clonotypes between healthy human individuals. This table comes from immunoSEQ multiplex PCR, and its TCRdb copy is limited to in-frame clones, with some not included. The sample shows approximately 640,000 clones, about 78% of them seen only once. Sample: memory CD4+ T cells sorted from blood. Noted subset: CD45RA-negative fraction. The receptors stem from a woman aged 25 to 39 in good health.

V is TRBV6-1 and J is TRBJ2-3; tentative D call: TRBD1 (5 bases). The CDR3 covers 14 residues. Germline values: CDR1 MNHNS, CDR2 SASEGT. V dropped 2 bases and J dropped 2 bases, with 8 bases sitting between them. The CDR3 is CASSEQGFTDTQYF. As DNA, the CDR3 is TGTGCCAGCAGTGAACAGGGTTTCACAGATACGCAGTATTTT.

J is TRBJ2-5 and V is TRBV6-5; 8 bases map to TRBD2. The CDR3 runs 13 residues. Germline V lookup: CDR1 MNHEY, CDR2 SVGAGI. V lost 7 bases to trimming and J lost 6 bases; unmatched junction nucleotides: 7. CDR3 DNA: TGTGCCAGCACCGAGACTAGCGTGAAGACCCAGTACTTC. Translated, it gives CASTETSVKTQYF.

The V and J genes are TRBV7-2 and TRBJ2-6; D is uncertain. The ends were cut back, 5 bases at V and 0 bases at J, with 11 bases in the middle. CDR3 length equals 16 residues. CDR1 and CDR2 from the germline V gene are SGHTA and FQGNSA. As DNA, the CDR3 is TGTGCCAGCAGCCCCCTTTGGCACTCTGGGGCCAACGTCCTGACTTTC. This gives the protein CASSPLWHSGANVLTF.

The CDR3: CAISGGPTRGVAYEQYF. In DNA form, the CDR3 reads TGTGCCATCAGTGGAGGCCCCACGCGCGGGGTTGCCTACGAGCAGTACTTC. V gene TRBV10-3 combines with J gene TRBJ2-7; D is possibly TRBD2 (6 bases). The CDR3 is 17 amino acids. CDR1 ENHRY and CDR2 SYGVKD come from the germline V gene. V dropped 4 bases and J dropped 2 bases, with 21 bases sitting between them.

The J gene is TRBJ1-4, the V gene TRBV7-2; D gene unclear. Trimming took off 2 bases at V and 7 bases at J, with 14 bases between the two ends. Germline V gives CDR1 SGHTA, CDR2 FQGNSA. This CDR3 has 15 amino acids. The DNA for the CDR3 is TGTGCCAGCAGCTTACCGGGCGATCGGGGTGAAAAACTGTTTTTT. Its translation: CASSLPGDRGEKLFF. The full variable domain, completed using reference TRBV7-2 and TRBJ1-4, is GAGVSQSPSNKVTEKGKDVELRCDPISGHTALYWYRQSLGQGLEFLIYFQGNSAPDKSGLPSDRFSAERTGGSVSTLTIQRTQQEDSAVYLCASSLPGDRGEKLFFGSGTQLSVL.

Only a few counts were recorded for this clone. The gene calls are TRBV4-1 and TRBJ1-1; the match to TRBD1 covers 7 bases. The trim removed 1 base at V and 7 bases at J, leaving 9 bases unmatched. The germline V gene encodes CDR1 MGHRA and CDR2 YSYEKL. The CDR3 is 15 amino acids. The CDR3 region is CASSQGDRRLDEAFF. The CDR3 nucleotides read TGCGCCAGCAGCCAAGGGGACAGACGATTGGATGAAGCTTTCTTT.

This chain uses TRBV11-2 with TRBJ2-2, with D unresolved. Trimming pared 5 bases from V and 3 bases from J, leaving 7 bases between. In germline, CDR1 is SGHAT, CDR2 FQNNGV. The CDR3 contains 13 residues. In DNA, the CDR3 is TGTGCCAGCAGCCCCCAGGACACCGGGGAGCTGTTTTTT. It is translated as CASSPQDTGELFF.

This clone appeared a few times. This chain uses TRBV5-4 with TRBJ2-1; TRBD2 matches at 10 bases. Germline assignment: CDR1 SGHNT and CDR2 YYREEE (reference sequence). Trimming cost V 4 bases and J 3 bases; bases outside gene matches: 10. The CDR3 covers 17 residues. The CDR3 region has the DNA TGTGCCAGCAGCGAACAAAAACTAGCGGGACTCTACAATGAGCAGTTCTTC. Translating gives CASSEQKLAGLYNEQFF.

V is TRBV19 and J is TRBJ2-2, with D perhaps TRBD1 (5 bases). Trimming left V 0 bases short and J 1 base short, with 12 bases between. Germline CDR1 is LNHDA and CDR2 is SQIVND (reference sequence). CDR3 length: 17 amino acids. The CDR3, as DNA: TGTGCCAGTAGTATAGATTTAGGGGTCGGGAACACCGGGGAGCTGTTTTTT. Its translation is CASSIDLGVGNTGELFF.

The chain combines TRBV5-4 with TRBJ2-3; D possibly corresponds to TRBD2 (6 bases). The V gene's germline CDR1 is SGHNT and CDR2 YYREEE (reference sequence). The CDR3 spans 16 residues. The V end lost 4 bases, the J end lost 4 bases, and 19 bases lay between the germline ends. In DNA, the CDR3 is TGTGCCAGCAGCCCTGGACTAAATCGACCCCCAGATACGCAGTATTTT. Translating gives CASSPGLNRPPDTQYF.

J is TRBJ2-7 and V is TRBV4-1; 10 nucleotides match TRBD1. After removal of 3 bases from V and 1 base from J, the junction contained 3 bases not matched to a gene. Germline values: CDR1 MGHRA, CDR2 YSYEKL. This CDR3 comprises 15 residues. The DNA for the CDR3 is TGCGCCAGCAGCCAGGGACAGGGGAGTTCCTACGAGCAGTACTTC. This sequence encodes CASSQGQGSSYEQYF.

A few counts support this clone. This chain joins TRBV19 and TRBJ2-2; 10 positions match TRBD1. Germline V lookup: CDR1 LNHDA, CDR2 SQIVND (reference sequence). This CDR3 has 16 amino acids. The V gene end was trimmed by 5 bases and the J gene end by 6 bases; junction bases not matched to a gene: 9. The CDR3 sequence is CASSLRQGARPGELFF. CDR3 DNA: TGTGCCAGTAGTCTACGACAGGGGGCGCGCCCCGGGGAGCTGTTTTTT.

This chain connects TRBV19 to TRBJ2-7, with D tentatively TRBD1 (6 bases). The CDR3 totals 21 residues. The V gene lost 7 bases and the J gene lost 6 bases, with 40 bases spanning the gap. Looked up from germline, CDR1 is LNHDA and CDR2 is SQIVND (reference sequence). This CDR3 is CASKSEGGRDNRFKIFCEQYF. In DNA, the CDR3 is TGTGCCAGTAAAAGTGAGGGTGGTCGGGACAATAGGTTTAAGATTTTTTGCGAGCAGTACTTC.

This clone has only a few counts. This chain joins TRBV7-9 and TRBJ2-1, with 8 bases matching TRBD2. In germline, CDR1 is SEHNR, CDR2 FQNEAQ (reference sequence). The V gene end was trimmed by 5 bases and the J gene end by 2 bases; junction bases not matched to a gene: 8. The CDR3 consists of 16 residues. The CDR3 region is CASSHLAGGTYNEQFF. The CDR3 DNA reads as TGTGCCAGCAGCCATTTGGCGGGAGGAACCTACAATGAGCAGTTCTTC.

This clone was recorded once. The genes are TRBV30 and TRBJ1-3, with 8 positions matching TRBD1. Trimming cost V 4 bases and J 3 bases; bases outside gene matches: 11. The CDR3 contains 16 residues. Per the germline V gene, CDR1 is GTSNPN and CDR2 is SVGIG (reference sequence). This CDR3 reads CAWTDRVRVRGNTIYF. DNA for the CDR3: TGTGCCTGGACGGACAGGGTTCGGGTCCGTGGAAACACCATATATTTT.

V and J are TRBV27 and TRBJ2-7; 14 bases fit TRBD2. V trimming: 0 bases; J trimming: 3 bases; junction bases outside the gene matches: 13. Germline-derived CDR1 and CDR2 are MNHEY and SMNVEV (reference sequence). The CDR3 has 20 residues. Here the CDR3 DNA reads TGTGCCAGCAGTTTATCGGACGGACCCGGGACTAGCGGGAGTTTCTACGAGCAGTACTTC. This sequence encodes CASSLSDGPGTSGSFYEQYF.

Written as DNA, the CDR3 is TGTGCCAGCAGCCTAATGGGGAGCGGGGACCCCCAGTACTTC. This encodes CASSLMGSGDPQYF. This chain links TRBV7-2 with TRBJ2-5, with TRBD2 matching over 7 bases. The V segment lost 5 bases and the J segment 9 bases; nucleotides outside the gene matches: 12. This CDR3 region has 14 residues. Germline lookup yields CDR1 SGHTA and CDR2 FQGNSA.

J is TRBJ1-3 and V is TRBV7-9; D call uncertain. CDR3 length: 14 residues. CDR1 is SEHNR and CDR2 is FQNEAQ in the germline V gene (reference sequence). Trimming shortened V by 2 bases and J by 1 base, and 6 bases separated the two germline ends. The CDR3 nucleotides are TGTGCCAGCAGCTTAATCAGTTCTGGAAACACCATATATTTT. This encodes CASSLISSGNTIYF.

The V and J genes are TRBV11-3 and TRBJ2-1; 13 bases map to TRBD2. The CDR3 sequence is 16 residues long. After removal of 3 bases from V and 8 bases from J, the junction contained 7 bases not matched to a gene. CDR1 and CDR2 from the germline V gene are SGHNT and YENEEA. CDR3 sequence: CASSFRGTSGTDEQFF. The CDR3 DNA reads TGTGCCAGCAGCTTCCGCGGGACTAGCGGGACGGATGAGCAGTTCTTC.

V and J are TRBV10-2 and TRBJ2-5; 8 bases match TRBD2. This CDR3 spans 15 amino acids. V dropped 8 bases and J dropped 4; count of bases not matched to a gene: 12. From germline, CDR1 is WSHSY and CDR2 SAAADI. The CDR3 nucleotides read TGCGCCAGCGCATCTCTAGCGGGCAGCTTAGAGACCCAGTACTTC. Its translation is CASASLAGSLETQYF.

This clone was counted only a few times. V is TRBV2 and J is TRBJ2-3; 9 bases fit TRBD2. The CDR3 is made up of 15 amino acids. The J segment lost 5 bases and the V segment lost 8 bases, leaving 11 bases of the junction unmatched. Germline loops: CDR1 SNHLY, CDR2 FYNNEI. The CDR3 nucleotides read TGTGCCAGCGGCAAACTAGCGGGCATCGTAGATACGCAGTATTTT. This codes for CASGKLAGIVDTQYF. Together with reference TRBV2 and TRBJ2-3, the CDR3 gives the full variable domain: EPEVTQTPSHQVTQMGQEVILRCVPISNHLYFYWYRQILGQKVEFLVSFYNNEISEKSEIFDDQFSVERPDGSNFTLKIRSTKLEDSAMYFCASGKLAGIVDTQYFGPGTRLTVL.

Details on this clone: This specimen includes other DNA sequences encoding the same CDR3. This CDR3 reads CASSLGAGELFF. CDR3 in DNA: TGCGCCAGCAGCTTGGGGGCCGGGGAGCTGTTTTTT. The genes are TRBV5-1 and TRBJ2-2; D is undetermined. The CDR3 has 12 amino acids. CDR1 and CDR2 from the germline V gene are SGHRS and YFSETQ. Trimming shortened V by 0 bases and J by 6 bases, and 3 bases separated the two germline ends.

CDR3 sequence: CASSMRTVSYEQYF. Written as DNA, the CDR3 is TGTGCCAGTAGTATGAGGACAGTCTCCTACGAGCAGTACTTC. This rearrangement joins TRBV19 to TRBJ2-5; D might be TRBD1 (6 bases). The J call could be wrong; TRBJ2-7 is a better fit for the DNA end. Germline CDR1 reads LNHDA; CDR2 reads SQIVND (reference sequence). The length of the CDR3 is 14 residues.

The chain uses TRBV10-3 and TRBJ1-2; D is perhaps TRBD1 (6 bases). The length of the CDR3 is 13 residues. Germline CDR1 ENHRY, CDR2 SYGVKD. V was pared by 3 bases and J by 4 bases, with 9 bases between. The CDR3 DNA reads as TGTGCCATCAGTGACCGGGACACCTATGGCTACACCTTC. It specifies CAISDRDTYGYTF.

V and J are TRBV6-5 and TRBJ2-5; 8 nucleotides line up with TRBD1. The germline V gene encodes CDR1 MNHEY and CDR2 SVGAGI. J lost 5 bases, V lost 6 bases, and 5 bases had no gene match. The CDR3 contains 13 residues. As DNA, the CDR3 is TGTGCCAGCAGCTATCGGGACAGGGAGACCCAGTACTTC. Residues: CASSYRDRETQYF.

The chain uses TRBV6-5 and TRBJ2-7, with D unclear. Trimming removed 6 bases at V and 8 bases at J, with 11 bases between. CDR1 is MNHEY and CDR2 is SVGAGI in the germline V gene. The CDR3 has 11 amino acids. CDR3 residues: CASRDGFQQYF. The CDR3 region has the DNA TGTGCCAGCAGGGACGGGTTTCAGCAGTACTTC.

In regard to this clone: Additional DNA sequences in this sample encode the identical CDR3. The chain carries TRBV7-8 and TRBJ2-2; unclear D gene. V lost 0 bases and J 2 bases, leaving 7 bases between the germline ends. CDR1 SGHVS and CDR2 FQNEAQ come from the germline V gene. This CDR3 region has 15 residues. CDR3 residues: CASSLAPGNTGELFF. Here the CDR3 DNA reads TGTGCCAGCAGCTTAGCTCCCGGAAACACCGGGGAGCTGTTTTTT.

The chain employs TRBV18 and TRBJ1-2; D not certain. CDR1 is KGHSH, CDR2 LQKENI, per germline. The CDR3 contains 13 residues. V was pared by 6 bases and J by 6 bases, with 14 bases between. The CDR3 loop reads CASSWAKEDGYTF. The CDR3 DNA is TGTGCCAGCTCGTGGGCGAAGGAAGATGGCTACACCTTC.

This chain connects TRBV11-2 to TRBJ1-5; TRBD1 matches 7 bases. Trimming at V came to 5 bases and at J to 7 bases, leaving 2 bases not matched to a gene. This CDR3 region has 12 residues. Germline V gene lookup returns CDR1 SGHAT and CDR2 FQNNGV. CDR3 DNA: TGTGCCAGCAGCCTGGGACAGCAGCCCCAGCATTTT. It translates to CASSLGQQPQHF.

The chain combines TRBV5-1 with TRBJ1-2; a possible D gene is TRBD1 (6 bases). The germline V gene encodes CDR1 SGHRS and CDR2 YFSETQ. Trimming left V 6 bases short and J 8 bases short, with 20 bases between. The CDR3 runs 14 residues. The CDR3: CASNRDNRREGYTF. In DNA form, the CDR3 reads TGCGCCAGCAACCGGGACAATCGAAGAGAGGGCTACACCTTC.